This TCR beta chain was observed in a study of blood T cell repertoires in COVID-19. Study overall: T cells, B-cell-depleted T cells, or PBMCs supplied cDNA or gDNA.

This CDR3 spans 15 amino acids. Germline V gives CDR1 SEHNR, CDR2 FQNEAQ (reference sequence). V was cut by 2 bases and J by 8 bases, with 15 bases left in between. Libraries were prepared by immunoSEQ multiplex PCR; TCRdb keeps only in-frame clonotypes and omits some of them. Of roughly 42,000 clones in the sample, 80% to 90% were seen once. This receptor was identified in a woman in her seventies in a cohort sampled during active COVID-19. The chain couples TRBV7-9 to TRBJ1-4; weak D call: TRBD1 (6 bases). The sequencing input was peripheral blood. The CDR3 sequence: CASSLTGTMDEKLFF. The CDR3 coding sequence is TGTGCCAGCAGCTTAACAGGGACAATGGACGAAAAACTGTTTTTT.